Below, 2 T cell receptor beta chains from the same sample are listed, as sequenced in a study of PD-L1 blockade in urothelial cancer. Time point here: pretreatment peripheral blood. Assay used: immunoSEQ multiplex PCR; TCRdb lists only in-frame clones, some missing. The sample yields roughly 50,000 clones, around 75% seen once. Sample: PBMCs, taken around atezolizumab (anti-PD-L1) treatment. The receptors originated from a man in his 70s with urothelial cancer.

This clone has just a few counts. V usage is TRBV19 and J usage is TRBJ1-1, with TRBD1 matching over 8 bases. CDR3 length: 13 amino acids. Germline lookup yields CDR1 LNHDA and CDR2 SQIVND (reference sequence). With V trimmed by 5 bases and J by 8 bases, 7 bases remained unmatched. CDR3 in DNA: TGTGCCAGTAGTTATCTCGGACAGGGCGAAGCTTTCTTT. Amino acid sequence: CASSYLGQGEAFF.

This chain joins TRBV9 and TRBJ2-1; 9 bases align to TRBD2. The V segment lost 0 bases and the J segment 2 bases; nucleotides outside the gene matches: 3. This CDR3 comprises 16 residues. In germline, CDR1 is SGDLS, CDR2 YYNGEE. The CDR3 nucleotides read TGTGCCAGCAGCGTAGATGCGGGGGGGGCCTACAATGAGCAGTTCTTC. It encodes CASSVDAGGAYNEQFF. Full variable domain (outside the CDR3, taken from reference TRBV9 and TRBJ2-1): DSGVTQTPKHLITATGQRVTLRCSPRSGDLSVYWYQQSLDQGLQFLIQYYNGEERAKGNILERFSAQQFPDLHSELNLSSLELGDSALYFCASSVDAGGAYNEQFFGPGTRLTVL.